The text below deals with one T cell receptor beta chain. Its specificity is not known. A read error may account for a junction end that differs from germline. This record comes from a study of CD8 T cells in ankylosing spondylitis. Whole-study results and caveats: Reactive arthritis synovial fluid and blood previously showed some of these motif variants. Seemingly characteristic of ankylosing spondylitis blood was a TCR beta motif consisting of roughly 8 highly homologous variants.

Each CDR3 protein gets one entry after TCRdb re-called the 5' RACE reads with MiXCR. The table has about 200,000 distinct CDR3 sequences, around a quarter seen once. The CDR3 loop spans 14 amino acids. CDR1 and CDR2 from the germline V gene are SGHAT and FQNNGV. The chain is built from TRBV11-2 and TRBJ1-1; D is unresolved. The TCR originated in a male donor with ankylosing spondylitis or in good health (not recorded which). Material for sequencing was blood, either unsorted or a sorted T cell fraction (not recorded which). CDR3 nucleotide sequence: TGTGCCAGCAGCTTAGTAGTTTTAAACACTAAAGCTTTCTTT. Its protein is CASSLVVLNTKAFF.